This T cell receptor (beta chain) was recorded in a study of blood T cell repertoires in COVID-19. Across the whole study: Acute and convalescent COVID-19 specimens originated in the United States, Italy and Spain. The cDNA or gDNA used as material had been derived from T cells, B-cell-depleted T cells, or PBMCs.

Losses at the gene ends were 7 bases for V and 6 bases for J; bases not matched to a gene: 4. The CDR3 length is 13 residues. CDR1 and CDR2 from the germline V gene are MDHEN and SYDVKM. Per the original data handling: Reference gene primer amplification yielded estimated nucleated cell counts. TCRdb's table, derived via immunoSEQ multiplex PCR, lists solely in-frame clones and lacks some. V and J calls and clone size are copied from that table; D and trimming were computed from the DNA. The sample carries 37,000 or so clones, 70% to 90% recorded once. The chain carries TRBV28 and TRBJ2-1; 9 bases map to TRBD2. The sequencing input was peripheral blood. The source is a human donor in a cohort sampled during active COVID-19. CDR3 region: CASNAGGRNEQFF. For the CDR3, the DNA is TGTGCCAGCAATGCGGGGGGGCGCAATGAGCAGTTCTTC.